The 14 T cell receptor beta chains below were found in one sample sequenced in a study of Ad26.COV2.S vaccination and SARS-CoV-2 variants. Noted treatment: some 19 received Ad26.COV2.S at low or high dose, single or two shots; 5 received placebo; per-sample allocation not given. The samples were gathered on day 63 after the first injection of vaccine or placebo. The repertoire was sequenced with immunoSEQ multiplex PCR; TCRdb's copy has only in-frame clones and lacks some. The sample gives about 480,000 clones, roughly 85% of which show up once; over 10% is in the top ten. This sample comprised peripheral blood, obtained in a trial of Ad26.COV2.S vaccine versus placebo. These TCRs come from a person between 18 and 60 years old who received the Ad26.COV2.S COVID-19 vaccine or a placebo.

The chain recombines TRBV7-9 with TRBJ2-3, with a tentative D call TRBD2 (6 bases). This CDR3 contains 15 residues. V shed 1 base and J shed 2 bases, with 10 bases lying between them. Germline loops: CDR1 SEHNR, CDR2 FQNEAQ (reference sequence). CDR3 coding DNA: TGTGCCAGCAGCTTAGGTAGCGGATACACAGATACGCAGTATTTT. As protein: CASSLGSGYTDTQYF.

The CDR3 region is CASSPASILGNEQFF. The CDR3 region has the DNA TGTGCCAGCAGCCCCGCTAGCATCCTTGGCAATGAGCAGTTCTTC. The chain joins TRBV3-1 (or the pseudogene TRBV3-2) to TRBJ2-1; D may be TRBD2 (5 bases). Looked up from germline, CDR1 is LGHDT and CDR2 is YNNKEL (reference sequence). The CDR3 is made up of 15 amino acids. V was shortened by 4 bases and J by 6 bases, with 16 bases between the two germline ends.

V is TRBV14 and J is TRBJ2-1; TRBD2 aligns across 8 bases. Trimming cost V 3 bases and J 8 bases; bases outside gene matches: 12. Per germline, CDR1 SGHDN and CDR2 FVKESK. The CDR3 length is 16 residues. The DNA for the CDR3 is TGTGCCAGCAGCCACATCGGGCTAGCGGGCGCGGATGAGCAGTTCTTC. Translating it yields CASSHIGLAGADEQFF.

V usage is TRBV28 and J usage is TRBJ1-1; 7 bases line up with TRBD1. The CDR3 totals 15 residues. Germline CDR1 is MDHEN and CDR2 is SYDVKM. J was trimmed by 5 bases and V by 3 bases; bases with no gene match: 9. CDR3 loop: CASSFSDRVWTEAFF. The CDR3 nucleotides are TGTGCCAGCAGTTTTTCAGACAGGGTCTGGACTGAAGCTTTCTTT.

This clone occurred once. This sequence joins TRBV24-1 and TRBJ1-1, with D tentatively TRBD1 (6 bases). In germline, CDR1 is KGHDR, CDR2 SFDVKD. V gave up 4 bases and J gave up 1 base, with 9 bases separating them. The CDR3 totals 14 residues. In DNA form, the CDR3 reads TGTGCCACCAGTGACACAGGGAGGAACACTGAAGCTTTCTTT. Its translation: CATSDTGRNTEAFF.

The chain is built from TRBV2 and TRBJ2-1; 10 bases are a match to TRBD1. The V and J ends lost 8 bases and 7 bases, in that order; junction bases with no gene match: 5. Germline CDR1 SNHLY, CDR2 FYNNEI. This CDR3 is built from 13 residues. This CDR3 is CASRRDRGNEQFF. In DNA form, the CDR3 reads TGTGCCAGCCGCCGGGACAGGGGTAATGAGCAGTTCTTC.

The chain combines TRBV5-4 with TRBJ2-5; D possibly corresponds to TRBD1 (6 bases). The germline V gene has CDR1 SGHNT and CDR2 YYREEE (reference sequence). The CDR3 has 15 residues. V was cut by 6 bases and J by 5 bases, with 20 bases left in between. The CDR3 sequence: CASIGRDTDSETQYF. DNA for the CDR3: TGTGCCAGCATCGGCCGGGACACCGATTCGGAGACCCAGTACTTC.

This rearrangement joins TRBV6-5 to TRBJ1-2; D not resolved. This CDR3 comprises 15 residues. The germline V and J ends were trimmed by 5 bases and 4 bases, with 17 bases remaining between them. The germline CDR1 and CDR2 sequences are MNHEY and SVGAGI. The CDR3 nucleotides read TGTGCCAGCAGTCAATTTTATGACAAAACCTATGGCTACACCTTC. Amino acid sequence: CASSQFYDKTYGYTF.

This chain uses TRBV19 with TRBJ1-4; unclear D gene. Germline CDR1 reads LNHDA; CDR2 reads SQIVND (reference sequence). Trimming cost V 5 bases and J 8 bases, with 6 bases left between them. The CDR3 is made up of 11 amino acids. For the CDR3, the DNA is TGTGCCAGTAGTCTGAAAGAAAAACTGTTTTTT. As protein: CASSLKEKLFF.

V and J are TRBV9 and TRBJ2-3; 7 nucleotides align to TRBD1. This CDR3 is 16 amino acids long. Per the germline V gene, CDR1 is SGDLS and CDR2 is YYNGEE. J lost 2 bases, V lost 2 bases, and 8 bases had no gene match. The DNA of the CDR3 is TGTGCCAGCAGCGTGGAAGGGGGCAGGTTCACAGATACGCAGTATTTT. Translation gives CASSVEGGRFTDTQYF.

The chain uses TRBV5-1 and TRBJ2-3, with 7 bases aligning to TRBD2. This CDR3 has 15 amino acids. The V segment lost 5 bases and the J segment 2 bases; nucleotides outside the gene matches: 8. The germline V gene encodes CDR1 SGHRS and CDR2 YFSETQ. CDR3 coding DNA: TGCGCCAGCAGTCAAGTCGGGGGGTACACAGATACGCAGTATTTT. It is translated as CASSQVGGYTDTQYF.

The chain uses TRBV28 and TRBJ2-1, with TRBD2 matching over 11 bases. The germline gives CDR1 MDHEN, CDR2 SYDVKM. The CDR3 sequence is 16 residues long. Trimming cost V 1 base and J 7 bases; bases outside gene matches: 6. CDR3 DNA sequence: TGTGCCAGCAGTTTATCCCTAGCGGGAGGAGGGAATGAGCAGTTCTTC. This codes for CASSLSLAGGGNEQFF. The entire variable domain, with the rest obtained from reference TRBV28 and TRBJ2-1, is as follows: DVKVTQSSRYLVKRTGEKVFLECVQDMDHENMFWYRQDPGLGLRLIYFSYDVKMKEKGDIPEGYSVSREKKERFSLILESASTNQTSMYLCASSLSLAGGGNEQFFGPGTRLTVL.

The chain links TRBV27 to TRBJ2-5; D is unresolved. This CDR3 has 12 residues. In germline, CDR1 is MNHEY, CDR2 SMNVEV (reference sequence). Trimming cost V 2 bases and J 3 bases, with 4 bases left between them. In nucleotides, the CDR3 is TGTGCCAGCAGTTTAAGGGAAGAGACCCAGTACTTC. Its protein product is CASSLREETQYF.

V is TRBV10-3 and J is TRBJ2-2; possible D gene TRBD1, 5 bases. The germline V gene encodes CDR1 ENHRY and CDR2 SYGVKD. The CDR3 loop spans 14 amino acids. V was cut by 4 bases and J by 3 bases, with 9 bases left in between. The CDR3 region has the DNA TGTGCCATCAGTGGGACAAAGGACACCGGGGAGCTGTTTTTT. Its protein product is CAISGTKDTGELFF.